Following are 23 T cell receptor beta chains from one sample sequenced in a study of PD-L1 blockade in urothelial cancer. Only in-frame clones appear in the TCRdb table, and some are missing; sequencing was by immunoSEQ multiplex PCR. The data show 38,000 or so clones, with around 82% seen just once and 15% to 20% held by the top ten. Here the sequenced sample was PBMCs, taken around atezolizumab (anti-PD-L1) treatment. The receptors derive from a man in his 60s with urothelial cancer.

This sequence joins TRBV28 and TRBJ2-3, with 8 nucleotides matching TRBD2. Germline CDR1 MDHEN, CDR2 SYDVKM. Trimming removed 3 bases from V and 4 bases from J; junction bases left unmatched: 3. This CDR3 has 14 residues. CDR3 sequence (DNA): TGTGCCAGCAGTTTTGCGGGGGGAGCAGATACGCAGTATTTT. Translated: CASSFAGGADTQYF.

To note about this clone: Germline is not matched at one junction end, which may reflect a read error. The rearrangement uses TRBV7-8 and TRBJ2-1; TRBD2 is a possible D gene (5 bases). This CDR3 has 17 residues. From germline, CDR1 is SGHVS and CDR2 FQNEAQ. DNA of the CDR3: TGTGCCAGCATCTTAGGTCTCGGACTCCACTCCTACAATGAGCAGTTCTTC. Its protein product is CASILGLGLHSYNEQFF.

The V and J genes are TRBV4-3 and TRBJ2-1; 10 bases agree with TRBD2. The length of the CDR3 is 16 residues. Looked up from germline, CDR1 is LGHNA and CDR2 is YSLEER. The trim removed 1 base at V and 3 bases at J, leaving 3 bases unmatched. The CDR3 region has the DNA TGCGCCAGCAGCCAAGCGGCTAGCGGGGGCTACAATGAGCAGTTCTTC. Protein sequence: CASSQAASGGYNEQFF.

The J gene is TRBJ2-5, the V gene TRBV5-6; 9 positions match TRBD1. CDR3 length: 15 amino acids. The V gene's germline CDR1 is SGHDT and CDR2 YYEEEE. Unmatched junction bases numbered 4, after V lost 1 base and J lost 3 bases. CDR3 in DNA: TGTGCCAGCAGCTTGCCGGGACAGGGAAAAGAGACCCAGTACTTC. This sequence encodes CASSLPGQGKETQYF.

The chain joins TRBV29-1 to TRBJ2-1, with 8 positions matching TRBD2. The CDR3 is 13 amino acids. Germline V gene sequence: CDR1 SQVTM, CDR2 ANQGSEA. The trim removed 3 bases at V and 5 bases at J, leaving 3 bases unmatched. The CDR3: CSVDSGIHNEQFF. The CDR3 nucleotides read TGCAGCGTTGATAGCGGGATTCACAATGAGCAGTTCTTC.

In nucleotides, the CDR3 is TGCGCCAGCCGGAGAGAGGGGACTAACCTCCAAGAGACCCAGTACTTC. This sequence encodes CASRREGTNLQETQYF. The V call is TRBV10-2, the J call TRBJ2-5, with TRBD2 matching 7 bases. CDR1 WSHSY and CDR2 SAAADI come from the germline V gene. CDR3 length equals 16 residues. Trimming removed 8 bases from V and 1 base from J; junction bases left unmatched: 13.

The V gene is TRBV28, the J gene TRBJ1-4; 7 nucleotides align to TRBD1. The germline CDR1 and CDR2 sequences are MDHEN and SYDVKM. The CDR3 is 14 residues long. V shed 6 bases and J 8 bases; nucleotides not matched to a gene: 9. CDR3 loop: CASSQTGDGEKLFF. The CDR3 coding sequence is TGTGCCAGCAGCCAAACAGGGGATGGGGAAAAACTGTTTTTT.

This chain joins TRBV11-1 and TRBJ2-7, with 8 bases identical to TRBD1. Germline trimming cut 1 base from V and 2 bases from J; bases unmatched to any gene: 1. Germline assignment: CDR1 SGHAT and CDR2 FQDESV (reference sequence). This CDR3 is 14 amino acids long. The CDR3 bases are TGTGCCAGCAGCTTAGAGACAGGGGCCTACGAGCAGTACTTC. This gives the protein CASSLETGAYEQYF.

The chain joins TRBV15 to TRBJ1-1; D perhaps matches TRBD1 (6 bases). The CDR3 consists of 14 residues. Germline loops: CDR1 LNHNV, CDR2 YYDKDF (reference sequence). The V gene lost 5 bases and the J gene lost 5 bases, with 15 bases spanning the gap. CDR3 sequence: CATSARGGKTEAFF. The CDR3, as DNA: TGTGCCACCAGCGCCCGTGGGGGCAAAACTGAAGCTTTCTTT.

This clone was picked up a small number of times. J is TRBJ1-1 and V is TRBV2; D remains ambiguous. The V end was cut by 5 bases, the J end by 1 base, with 14 bases between. The V gene's germline CDR1 is SNHLY and CDR2 FYNNEI. CDR3 size: 15 residues. CDR3 loop: CASSPGLRQNTEAFF. The CDR3 DNA reads TGTGCCAGCAGTCCCGGTCTTCGACAGAACACTGAAGCTTTCTTT. The full variable domain, rest sourced from reference TRBV2 and TRBJ1-1, is EPEVTQTPSHQVTQMGQEVILRCVPISNHLYFYWYRQILGQKVEFLVSFYNNEISEKSEIFDDQFSVERPDGSNFTLKIRSTKLEDSAMYFCASSPGLRQNTEAFFGQGTRLTVV.

The rearrangement uses TRBV5-1 and TRBJ1-2; D remains ambiguous. The germline V and J ends were trimmed by 2 bases and 4 bases, with 9 bases remaining between them. Germline V gene lookup returns CDR1 SGHRS and CDR2 YFSETQ. CDR3 length: 13 amino acids. CDR3 coding DNA: TGCGCCAGCAGCTTCAGCCAGGTCTATGGCTACACCTTC. As protein: CASSFSQVYGYTF. The whole variable domain, filled in from reference TRBV5-1 and TRBJ1-2, reads KAGVTQTPRYLIKTRGQQVTLSCSPISGHRSVSWYQQTPGQGLQFLFEYFSETQRNKGNFPGRFSGRQFSNSRSEMNVSTLELGDSALYLCASSFSQVYGYTFGSGTRLTVV.

The chain joins TRBV14 to TRBJ1-1; unclear D gene. Germline CDR1 reads SGHDN; CDR2 reads FVKESK. There are 14 residues in the CDR3. V shed 2 bases and J shed 1 base, with 8 bases lying between them. CDR3 nucleotides: TGTGCCAGCAGCCAAAGCGTGCGGAACACTGAAGCTTTCTTT. Its translation: CASSQSVRNTEAFF.

The rearrangement uses TRBV4-3 and TRBJ2-1; D is unclear. V shed 1 base and J shed 10 bases, with 5 bases lying between them. This CDR3 contains 11 residues. Germline loops: CDR1 LGHNA, CDR2 YSLEER. CDR3 DNA sequence: TGCGCCAGCAGCCAAGGACTGGAGCAGTTCTTC. As protein: CASSQGLEQFF.

The J gene is TRBJ1-1, the V gene TRBV5-5; TRBD1 might be the D (6 bases). Germline CDR1 reads SGHKS; CDR2 reads YYEKEE (reference sequence). The CDR3 runs to 15 residues. V dropped 1 base and J dropped 6 bases, with 16 bases sitting between them. CDR3 residues: CASSLTETGRPEAFF. CDR3 nucleotide sequence: TGTGCCAGCAGCTTGACTGAGACAGGCCGGCCTGAAGCTTTCTTT.

This rearrangement joins TRBV11-2 to TRBJ2-1; TRBD2 aligns across 7 bases. The CDR3 is 16 amino acids. Looked up from germline, CDR1 is SGHAT and CDR2 is FQNNGV. Trimming cost V 1 base and J 3 bases; bases outside gene matches: 6. CDR3 nucleotides: TGTGCCAGCAGCTTAGGGGGAGGGGCGTTCTACAATGAGCAGTTCTTC. It is translated as CASSLGGGAFYNEQFF.

This clone was seen once. The chain has TRBV30 and TRBJ1-5, with TRBD1 matching over 10 bases. CDR1 is GTSNPN and CDR2 is SVGIG in the germline V gene (reference sequence). The CDR3 loop spans 16 amino acids. Trimming took 2 bases from V and 4 from J; bases not matched to a gene: 8. Here the CDR3 reads CAWSTTGTGVNQPQHF. The CDR3 DNA reads TGTGCCTGGAGTACGACCGGGACAGGGGTGAATCAGCCCCAGCATTTT.

The V and J genes are TRBV15 and TRBJ2-7; TRBD1 matches at 9 bases. The CDR3 is made up of 16 amino acids. V lost 3 bases and J lost 2; bases outside the gene matches: 8. CDR1 is LNHNV and CDR2 is YYDKDF in the germline V gene (reference sequence). In nucleotides, the CDR3 is TGTGCCACCAGCAGTAGGAGGGACAGGGTCGCCTACGAGCAGTACTTC. It yields the protein CATSSRRDRVAYEQYF. Using reference TRBV15 and TRBJ2-7 for the parts outside the CDR3, the full variable domain is DAMVIQNPRYQVTQFGKPVTLSCSQTLNHNVMYWYQQKSSQAPKLLFHYYDKDFNNEADTPDNFQSRRPNTSFCFLDIRSPGLGDTAMYLCATSSRRDRVAYEQYFGPGTRLTVT.

This chain links TRBV10-2 with TRBJ2-1; D is unclear. CDR3 size: 15 residues. CDR1 WSHSY and CDR2 SAAADI come from the germline V gene. V dropped 3 bases and J dropped 6 bases, with 15 bases sitting between them. CDR3 sequence (DNA): TGCGCCAGCAGTGATTCTCAGAGGTGGGTCAATGAGCAGTTCTTC. Encoded protein: CASSDSQRWVNEQFF.

CDR3 DNA sequence: TGTGCCAGCAGGGAACCCGGGACAGGAGATGGTGCCCAGTACTTC. Protein product: CASREPGTGDGAQYF. The gene calls are TRBV11-2 and TRBJ2-5; 8 positions agree with TRBD1. The CDR3 totals 15 residues. The trim removed 6 bases at V and 9 bases at J, leaving 15 bases unmatched. CDR1 and CDR2 from the germline V gene are SGHAT and FQNNGV.

The rearrangement uses TRBV10-3 and TRBJ2-5; TRBD2 aligns across 11 bases. This CDR3 spans 15 amino acids. Per the germline V gene, CDR1 is ENHRY and CDR2 is SYGVKD. After removal of 0 bases from V and 3 bases from J, the junction contained 0 bases not matched to a gene. CDR3 bases: TGTGCCATCAGTGAGTCGGGACTAGCGGAAGAGACCCAGTACTTC. Protein product: CAISESGLAEETQYF.

The chain links TRBV5-1 to TRBJ2-3; 9 bases are shared with TRBD2. The V gene's germline CDR1 is SGHRS and CDR2 YFSETQ. After removal of 0 bases from V and 2 bases from J, the junction contained 10 bases not matched to a gene. The CDR3 loop spans 18 amino acids. CDR3 DNA sequence: TGCGCCAGCAGCTTGGGGGGTAGCGGGGGCCGCTACACAGATACGCAGTATTTT. Translated: CASSLGGSGGRYTDTQYF.

This rearrangement joins TRBV7-2 to TRBJ1-1; TRBD1 aligns across 11 bases. In germline, CDR1 is SGHTA, CDR2 FQGNSA. This CDR3 has 16 amino acids. V lost 3 bases and J lost 1; bases outside the gene matches: 4. The CDR3 sequence is CASSFGQGAQNTEAFF. The CDR3 coding sequence is TGTGCCAGCAGCTTCGGACAGGGGGCACAGAACACTGAAGCTTTCTTT.

J is TRBJ2-7 and V is TRBV7-2, with 10 bases fitting TRBD2. From germline, CDR1 is SGHTA and CDR2 FQGNSA. Trimming removed 6 bases from V and 3 bases from J; junction bases left unmatched: 5. CDR3 length: 14 residues. CDR3 sequence reads: CASRGLAKGYEQYF. CDR3 bases: TGTGCCAGCAGGGGACTAGCGAAAGGCTACGAGCAGTACTTC.